The TCR beta chain under discussion was sequenced for a study of type 1 regulatory T cells (dated by TCRdb to the early 2020s). Regarding the study in general: The study characterized an in vitro protocol that generated a Tr1-enriched, alloantigen-specific CD4 T cell product named T-allo10. T-allo10 was under clinical evaluation in patients with hematological malignancies receiving allogeneic hematopoietic stem cell transplantation.

Trimmed from V: 3 bases; trimmed from J: 6 bases; junction bases lacking a gene match: 12. The germline V gene specifies KGHDR as CDR1 and SFDVKD as CDR2. From its cysteine to its phenylalanine, the CDR3 spans 17 amino acids. Only CDR3 DNA remains: 51 bases, in frame from the first base. The instrument was an Illumina MiSeq. TCRdb reran the public reads through fastp at Q25 and MiXCR, keeping productive beta chains. Every CDR3 protein is listed once, alongside the most common genes and DNA of its rows. This sample has approximately 20,000 distinct CDR3 sequences in its table, and roughly 10% of those were observed once. The ten largest clonotypes hold over 2.5% of the sample. This clonotype was counted at least ten times. There is no known antigen for this receptor. No clone much larger than this one lies a single base away; base qualities are absent.

The sequence links TRBV24-1 to TRBJ2-2; TRBD1 matches 7 bases in the middle. The sample taken for sequencing was CD4+ T cells, either the whole sample or a sorted fraction (not recorded which). The source of this sequence is a human donor in good health. The nucleotides read TGTGCCACCAGTGATCCTTCGACAGGGATCGTATCCGGGGAGCTGTTTTTT. Its amino acids are CATSDPSTGIVSGELFF.